The rows below give T cell receptor beta chains drawn from one sample of a study of T cells after yellow fever vaccination. MiXCR, applied by TCRdb to the 5' RACE reads, yields one record per CDR3 protein. The repertoire holds 150,000 to 200,000 distinct CDR3 sequences, with approximately 9.9% as singletons. Here the sequenced sample was CD8+ T cells sorted from PBMCs, taken 45 days after the yellow fever booster vaccination. These receptors all come from a man younger than 35 who received the YFV17D yellow fever vaccine. Each CDR3 is given with its conserved first and last residue. A D gene is named only where the DNA matches it firmly. Not every row has a clone size; where given, it reads once, few, many or a size class.

V: TRBV6-1
J: TRBJ2-7
D: TRBD2
size: -
CDR3: CASSEAMGLPNSYEQYF
DNA: TGTGCCAGCAGTGAAGCGATGGGACTACCCAACTCCTACGAGCAGTACTTC

V: TRBV3-1
J: TRBJ1-4
D: -
size: -
CDR3: CASSPRGAGLSEKLFF
DNA: TGTGCCAGCAGCCCCAGAGGAGCAGGGCTGAGTGAAAAACTGTTTTTT

V: TRBV7-6
J: TRBJ1-1
D: -
size: few
CDR3: CASSTGQLNTEAFF
DNA: TGTGCCAGCAGCACTGGACAGCTGAACACTGAAGCTTTCTTT

V: TRBV20-1
J: TRBJ2-1
D: TRBD2
size: few
CDR3: CSARANRRGGREQFF
DNA: TGCAGTGCTAGAGCGAATAGGCGGGGGGGCCGGGAGCAGTTCTTC

V: TRBV6-5
J: TRBJ2-1
D: TRBD2
size: few
CDR3: CASSPSGGASYNEQFF
DNA: TGTGCCAGCAGCCCTAGCGGGGGGGCGTCCTACAATGAGCAGTTCTTC

V: TRBV5-5
J: TRBJ2-2
D: TRBD2
size: few
CDR3: CASSLVGLVNGELFF
DNA: TGTGCCAGCAGCTTGGTAGGACTAGTAAACGGGGAGCTGTTTTTT

V: TRBV13
J: TRBJ2-5
D: -
size: few
CDR3: CASSFPEETQYF
DNA: TGTGCCAGCAGCTTTCCCGAAGAGACCCAGTACTTC

V: TRBV7-2
J: TRBJ2-7
D: -
size: -
CDR3: CASSVSGGWIYEQYF
DNA: TGTGCCAGCAGCGTTTCGGGCGGGTGGATATACGAGCAGTACTTC

V: TRBV4-3
J: TRBJ1-1
D: -
size: many
CDR3: CASSQDLWRNLNTEAFF
DNA: TGCGCCAGCAGCCAAGATTTGTGGAGAAACTTGAACACTGAAGCTTTCTTT

V: TRBV6-6
J: TRBJ2-6
D: -
size: few
CDR3: CASSYGAAGIGSGANVLTF
DNA: TGTGCCAGCAGTTACGGAGCGGCAGGGATCGGCTCTGGGGCCAACGTCCTGACTTTC

V: TRBV5-4
J: TRBJ2-7
D: TRBD1
size: -
CDR3: CASGLQGSSYEQYF
DNA: TGTGCCAGCGGCCTACAGGGGAGCTCCTACGAGCAGTACTTC

V: TRBV30
J: TRBJ1-2
D: -
size: -
CDR3: CAWSETANYGYTF
DNA: TGTGCCTGGAGCGAGACAGCCAACTATGGCTACACCTTC

V: TRBV5-1
J: TRBJ1-1
D: TRBD1
size: many
CDR3: CASSLRTGGALNTEAFF
DNA: TGCGCCAGCAGCCTTCGGACAGGGGGGGCCTTAAACACTGAAGCTTTCTTT

V: TRBV15
J: TRBJ1-2
D: -
size: few
CDR3: CATRDSSNYGYTF
DNA: TGTGCCACCAGGGACAGTTCCAACTATGGCTACACCTTC

V: TRBV7-9
J: TRBJ2-6
D: TRBD1
size: -
CDR3: CASSSGQWFSGANVLTF
DNA: TGTGCCAGCAGCTCGGGACAGTGGTTCTCTGGGGCCAACGTCCTGACTTTC

V: TRBV4-3
J: TRBJ2-2
D: -
size: many
CDR3: CASSPRTGANTGELFF
DNA: TGCGCCAGCAGCCCACGGACGGGCGCGAACACCGGGGAGCTGTTTTTT

V: TRBV19
J: TRBJ2-2
D: -
size: few
CDR3: CASSPEWSGFFFRELFF
DNA: TGTGCCAGTAGTCCCGAGTGGAGCGGATTCTTTTTTAGGGAGCTGTTTTTT

V: TRBV27
J: TRBJ1-6
D: TRBD1
size: -
CDR3: CASSLPPGGSYNSPLHF
DNA: TGTGCCAGCAGTTTACCTCCAGGGGGCTCCTATAATTCACCCCTCCACTTT

V: TRBV4-1
J: TRBJ2-5
D: -
size: -
CDR3: CASSQGAVSGQETQYF
DNA: TGCGCCAGCAGCCAAGGGGCTGTTTCGGGGCAAGAGACCCAGTACTTC

V: TRBV4-3
J: TRBJ2-1
D: TRBD2
size: many
CDR3: CASSPNSGGDNEQFF
DNA: TGCGCCAGCAGCCCGAATAGCGGGGGGGACAATGAGCAGTTCTTC

V: TRBV20-1
J: TRBJ1-3
D: -
size: few
CDR3: CSATTGTTIYF
DNA: TGCAGTGCGACCACAGGAACCACCATATATTTT

V: TRBV5-1
J: TRBJ2-7
D: TRBD1
size: few
CDR3: CASSLAVTGIYEQYF
DNA: TGCGCCAGCAGCTTGGCAGTGACAGGGATCTACGAGCAGTACTTC